These 17 T cell receptor beta chains were all obtained from the same sample, sequenced in a study of OX40 agonist ivuxolimab in advanced cancers. TCRdb keeps only in-frame clones here, not all; method: immunoSEQ multiplex PCR. Of 90,000 to 100,000 clones listed, around 90% are singletons. This specimen consisted of CD4+ or CD8+ T cells sorted from blood, obtained in a trial of the OX40 agonist ivuxolimab. The origin of the receptors is an adult with an advanced solid tumor such as melanoma, head and neck, liver or kidney cancer.

In its sample, this clone was seen once. The rearrangement uses TRBV6-5 and TRBJ1-2; D is undetermined. Trimming shortened V by 0 bases and J by 0 bases, and 11 bases separated the two germline ends. Germline values: CDR1 MNHEY, CDR2 SVGAGI. The CDR3 is 16 amino acids. The DNA for the CDR3 is TGTGCCAGCAGTTACTCGAACAGTGTTACTAACTATGGCTACACCTTC. It translates to CASSYSNSVTNYGYTF.

This sequence joins TRBV7-2 and TRBJ1-2; D is unclear. The CDR3 contains 13 residues. Per the germline V gene, CDR1 is SGHTA and CDR2 is FQGNSA. The ends were cut back, 2 bases at V and 6 bases at J, with 10 bases in the middle. For the CDR3, the DNA is TGTGCCAGCAGCTTAAAGACTTTCGATGGCTACACCTTC. Protein product: CASSLKTFDGYTF.

CDR3 in amino acids: CASSFQVNNQPQHF. DNA of the CDR3: TGTGCCAGCAGTTTTCAGGTTAACAATCAGCCCCAGCATTTT. The chain has TRBV27 and TRBJ1-5, with unresolved D. The germline V and J ends were trimmed by 3 bases and 3 bases, with 9 bases remaining between them. There are 14 residues in the CDR3. The germline V gene encodes CDR1 MNHEY and CDR2 SMNVEV (reference sequence).

This clone was recorded only once. The chain combines TRBV5-4 with TRBJ2-3; D gene ambiguous. CDR3 length equals 14 residues. Germline CDR1 is SGHNT and CDR2 is YYREEE (reference sequence). V lost 2 bases to trimming and J lost 3 bases, with 10 bases between them. This CDR3 is CASSFPGQTDTQYF. The CDR3 nucleotides read TGTGCCAGCAGCTTCCCGGGCCAAACAGATACGCAGTATTTT.

This clone was seen once. The chain couples TRBV10-3 to TRBJ2-3; 9 nucleotides align to TRBD1. Germline V gene lookup returns CDR1 ENHRY and CDR2 SYGVKD. This CDR3 comprises 15 residues. V was clipped by 6 bases and J by 3 bases; unmatched bases: 7. CDR3 sequence: CAIRRDRVLTDTQYF. Here the CDR3 DNA reads TGTGCCATCAGGAGGGACAGGGTCTTGACAGATACGCAGTATTTT.

This clone has just one count. The chain joins TRBV7-2 to TRBJ2-1, with 12 bases that match TRBD1. CDR3 length equals 16 residues. CDR1 and CDR2 from the germline V gene are SGHTA and FQGNSA. The V gene end was trimmed by 5 bases and the J gene end by 8 bases; junction bases not matched to a gene: 10. The CDR3 loop reads CASSPRSGQGAYEQFF. The CDR3 bases are TGTGCCAGCAGCCCCCGTTCGGGACAGGGGGCATATGAGCAGTTCTTC.

The chain combines TRBV2 with TRBJ2-1; D is unresolved. The V and J ends lost 8 bases and 7 bases respectively, with 18 bases between them. This CDR3 region has 14 residues. Germline assignment: CDR1 SNHLY and CDR2 FYNNEI. For the CDR3, the DNA is TGTGCCAGCCCGACCCCACAACTTGGTAATGAGCAGTTCTTC. Its protein is CASPTPQLGNEQFF.

The rearrangement uses TRBV5-6 and TRBJ1-1, with D uncertain. CDR1 is SGHDT, CDR2 YYEEEE, per germline. The CDR3 runs to 13 residues. Trimming left V 1 base short and J 1 base short, with 5 bases between. Here the CDR3 reads CASSLRQNTEAFF. The CDR3 nucleotides read TGTGCCAGCAGCTTGAGACAGAACACTGAAGCTTTCTTT. The full variable domain, rest sourced from reference TRBV5-6 and TRBJ1-1, is DAGVTQSPTHLIKTRGQQVTLRCSPKSGHDTVSWYQQALGQGPQFIFQYYEEEERQRGNFPDRFSGHQFPNYSSELNVNALLLGDSALYLCASSLRQNTEAFFGQGTRLTVV.

The chain couples TRBV12-2 to TRBJ2-5; the table names TRBD2, a call not compared with the DNA. TRBV12-2 is a known pseudogene. The CDR3 spans 23 residues. CDR3 region: CASRFPPSSGLAGERPRQETQYF. In DNA, the CDR3 is TGTGCAAGTCGCTTCCCACCGTCATCGGGACTAGCGGGGGAGCGGCCACGCCAAGAGACCCAGTACTTC.

J is TRBJ2-4 and V is TRBV21-1; TRBD1 is taken as the D call from the table, unchecked against the DNA. TRBV21-1 corresponds to a pseudogene. This CDR3 spans 15 amino acids. In DNA form, the CDR3 reads TGTGCCAGGCAAAACAGATTTTTAGCCAAAAACATTCAGTACTTC. Translating gives CARQNRFLAKNIQYF.

The V gene is TRBV5-1, the J gene TRBJ2-7; 8 bases are a match to TRBD1. The length of the CDR3 is 21 residues. CDR1 and CDR2 (germline): SGHRS, YFSETQ. J was trimmed by 1 base and V by 1 base; bases with no gene match: 22. The CDR3 is CASSLTDRGGYLSGLSYEQYF. CDR3 sequence (DNA): TGCGCCAGCAGCTTGACCGACAGGGGAGGCTACTTGAGCGGACTGTCCTACGAGCAGTACTTC.

CDR3 coding DNA: TGCGCCAGCAGCCAAGATTCATCTCGAGGCAGGTTCACTGAAGCTTTCTTT. This encodes CASSQDSSRGRFTEAFF. The rearrangement joins TRBV4-3 to TRBJ1-1; D is uncertain. The CDR3 contains 17 residues. The germline V and J ends were trimmed by 0 bases and 4 bases, with 18 bases remaining between them. CDR1 is LGHNA and CDR2 is YSLEER in the germline V gene.

V gene TRBV7-2 combines with J gene TRBJ1-5; a possible D gene is TRBD1 (5 bases). V lost 5 bases, J lost 4 bases, and 15 bases lay in between. The CDR3 is made up of 15 amino acids. Germline-derived CDR1 and CDR2 are SGHTA and FQGNSA. DNA of the CDR3: TGTGCCAGCAGCCCCCTCCAGGGCCAAAATCAGCCCCAGCATTTT. This codes for CASSPLQGQNQPQHF.

This chain links TRBV5-5 with TRBJ1-5, with a possible D match to TRBD1 (6 bases). With 0 bases removed from V and 5 bases from J, the gap between germline ends came to 6 bases. Germline assignment: CDR1 SGHKS and CDR2 YYEKEE (reference sequence). This CDR3 spans 13 amino acids. The CDR3 loop is CASSLDRDQPQHF. The DNA for the CDR3 is TGTGCCAGCAGCTTGGACAGGGATCAGCCCCAGCATTTT.

The chain has TRBV5-6 and TRBJ2-2, with TRBD2 matching over 9 bases. CDR3 size: 17 residues. Germline loops: CDR1 SGHDT, CDR2 YYEEEE. The J segment lost 1 base and the V segment lost 0 bases, leaving 4 bases of the junction unmatched. CDR3 sequence (DNA): TGTGCCAGCAGCTTGGGTTCGACTAGCGGGAACACCGGGGAGCTGTTTTTT. It translates to CASSLGSTSGNTGELFF.

CDR3 sequence: CASSSSTSGGLTYEQYF. The CDR3 nucleotides read TGTGCCAGCAGCTCCTCAACTAGCGGGGGCCTGACCTACGAGCAGTACTTC. The chain is built from TRBV5-6 and TRBJ2-7, with 11 nucleotides matching TRBD2. The CDR3 extends over 17 amino acids. Per the germline V gene, CDR1 is SGHDT and CDR2 is YYEEEE. Trimming removed 3 bases from V and 2 bases from J; junction bases left unmatched: 10.

J is TRBJ2-2 and V is TRBV6-5; a weak D match, TRBD1 (5 bases). The CDR3 sequence is 13 residues long. With 7 bases removed from V and 6 bases from J, the gap between germline ends came to 12 bases. Germline assignment: CDR1 MNHEY and CDR2 SVGAGI. The CDR3 sequence is CASTLQGSGELFF. The CDR3 DNA sequence: TGTGCCAGCACCCTTCAGGGCTCCGGGGAGCTGTTTTTT.